This is a list of T cell receptor beta chains from one sample in a study of a mutant IDH1 vaccine in newly diagnosed glioma. Clones were sequenced by immunoSEQ multiplex PCR, and TCRdb holds only the in-frame ones, with some missing. The sample includes roughly 30,000 clones, about four fifths of them seen just once. These receptors have no identified antigens. The input for sequencing was PBMCs, taken from a glioma patient whose treatment included an IDH1 peptide vaccine. These receptors were collected from a man in his thirties or forties with glioma. CDR3s include the opening cysteine and the closing phenylalanine or tryptophan. The order of the fields is D gene, V gene, J gene, clone size, CDR3 DNA, CDR3 protein. D genes are given only for firm matches. The size entry is marked missing in some rows and otherwise reads once, few, many or a size class.

d_gene: TRBD1
v_gene: TRBV5-4
j_gene: TRBJ2-5
abundance: .
CDR3nt: TGTGCCAGCAGCTTGGCTGGACAGGGGGTATTGTCGATTCAAGAGACCCAGTACTTC
CDR3aa: CASSLAGQGVLSIQETQYF

d_gene: TRBD1
v_gene: TRBV5-1
j_gene: TRBJ1-1
abundance: .
CDR3nt: TGCGCCAGCAGTCCCGGGACAGGGTGGTCCTCGTCACATACTGAAGCTTTCTTT
CDR3aa: CASSPGTGWSSSHTEAFF

d_gene: TRBD1
v_gene: TRBV5-1
j_gene: TRBJ1-5
abundance: .
CDR3nt: TGCGCCAGCGTCAACCCCAGGGGGCCTCGGGTGAATAGCAATCAGCCCCAGCATTTT
CDR3aa: CASVNPRGPRVNSNQPQHF

d_gene: .
v_gene: TRBV30
j_gene: TRBJ2-7
abundance: .
CDR3nt: TGTGCCTGGAGTCTGATGGCGGTCGAGCAGTACTTC
CDR3aa: CAWSLMAVEQYF

d_gene: .
v_gene: TRBV4-1
j_gene: TRBJ1-2
abundance: few
CDR3nt: TGCGCCAGCAGCCAAGATCAGGGGACATATGGCTACACCTTC
CDR3aa: CASSQDQGTYGYTF

d_gene: .
v_gene: TRBV5-6
j_gene: TRBJ1-2
abundance: .
CDR3nt: TGTGCCAGCAGCTTGCCGGCAGGGCAGTACGGCTACACCTTC
CDR3aa: CASSLPAGQYGYTF

d_gene: TRBD1
v_gene: TRBV30
j_gene: TRBJ1-2
abundance: few
CDR3nt: TGTGCCTGGAGTACAGGGGACCTCTATGGCTACACCTTC
CDR3aa: CAWSTGDLYGYTF

d_gene: .
v_gene: TRBV19
j_gene: TRBJ1-6
abundance: .
CDR3nt: TGTGCCAGTAGGATGAGTGGCAGGGGAGCGTATAATTCACCCCTCCACTTT
CDR3aa: CASRMSGRGAYNSPLHF

d_gene: .
v_gene: TRBV6-1
j_gene: TRBJ1-5
abundance: .
CDR3nt: TGTGCCAGCAGTGAATGGTGGCAGACTAGCAATCAGCCCCAGCATTTT
CDR3aa: CASSEWWQTSNQPQHF

d_gene: TRBD1
v_gene: TRBV6-5
j_gene: TRBJ2-2
abundance: .
CDR3nt: TGTGCCAGCAGCACAGGGGTGGCCGGGGAGCTGTTTTTT
CDR3aa: CASSTGVAGELFF

d_gene: .
v_gene: TRBV18
j_gene: TRBJ2-2
abundance: .
CDR3nt: TGTGCCAGCTCCCGGGACACATACACCGGGGAGCTGTTTTTT
CDR3aa: CASSRDTYTGELFF

d_gene: TRBD1
v_gene: TRBV5-6
j_gene: TRBJ1-1
abundance: .
CDR3nt: TGTGCCAGCAGCTTGCTGACAGGGAAGAACACTGAAGCTTTCTTT
CDR3aa: CASSLLTGKNTEAFF

d_gene: TRBD2
v_gene: TRBV28
j_gene: TRBJ2-1
abundance: .
CDR3nt: TGTGCCAGCAGCCGGGACTACCCTACCTACAATGAGCAGTTCTTC
CDR3aa: CASSRDYPTYNEQFF

d_gene: TRBD1
v_gene: TRBV5-1
j_gene: TRBJ1-1
abundance: .
CDR3nt: TGCGCCAGCAGCTCACCCAGACAGGGAGGGACTGAAGCTTTCTTT
CDR3aa: CASSSPRQGGTEAFF

d_gene: TRBD1
v_gene: TRBV30
j_gene: TRBJ1-2
abundance: once
CDR3nt: TGTGCCCAGGGACAGGGCTCTTTTAACTATGGCTACACCTTC
CDR3aa: CAQGQGSFNYGYTF

d_gene: TRBD1
v_gene: TRBV15
j_gene: TRBJ1-3
abundance: .
CDR3nt: TGTGCCACCAGAACCGGACAGGGGCGCAGGGCCATATATTTT
CDR3aa: CATRTGQGRRAIYF

d_gene: .
v_gene: TRBV19
j_gene: TRBJ1-5
abundance: once
CDR3nt: TGTGCCAGTAGTACCCTGCGGGGAGCCTTGAATCAGCCCCAGCATTTT
CDR3aa: CASSTLRGALNQPQHF

d_gene: .
v_gene: TRBV5-1
j_gene: TRBJ1-1
abundance: .
CDR3nt: TGCGCCAGCAGCGGCCTGCCGGGGGACACTGAAGCTTTCTTT
CDR3aa: CASSGLPGDTEAFF

d_gene: TRBD1
v_gene: TRBV5-1
j_gene: TRBJ1-1
abundance: .
CDR3nt: TGCGCCAGCAGATGGACAGGGGCCACGAACACTGAAGCTTTCTTT
CDR3aa: CASRWTGATNTEAFF

d_gene: TRBD1
v_gene: TRBV5-6
j_gene: TRBJ2-7
abundance: .
CDR3nt: TGTGCCAGCAGCTTGGGGGACAGCCCCCGGCAGTACTTC
CDR3aa: CASSLGDSPRQYF

d_gene: .
v_gene: TRBV30
j_gene: TRBJ2-3
abundance: .
CDR3nt: TGTGCCTGGAGACCCAGCACAGATACGCAGTATTTT
CDR3aa: CAWRPSTDTQYF

d_gene: .
v_gene: TRBV6-1
j_gene: TRBJ2-1
abundance: .
CDR3nt: TGTGCCACCAGTAACAGGTCCTACAATGAGCAGTTCTTC
CDR3aa: CATSNRSYNEQFF

d_gene: .
v_gene: TRBV28
j_gene: TRBJ1-4
abundance: few
CDR3nt: TGTGCCAGCAGTTTTCGCCGTAATGTCGAAAAACTGTTTTTT
CDR3aa: CASSFRRNVEKLFF

d_gene: TRBD2
v_gene: TRBV2
j_gene: TRBJ2-7
abundance: .
CDR3nt: TGTGCCAGCAGATTGGGACTAGCGGGAGTGGGAGAGCAGTACTTC
CDR3aa: CASRLGLAGVGEQYF

d_gene: TRBD1
v_gene: TRBV25-1
j_gene: TRBJ2-3
abundance: .
CDR3nt: TGTGCCAGCAGTGAATTCAGGTGGGCAGGGGGAAATACGCAGTATTTT
CDR3aa: CASSEFRWAGGNTQYF

d_gene: .
v_gene: TRBV5-4
j_gene: TRBJ1-3
abundance: .
CDR3nt: TGTGCCAGCAGCTTGGTCTTTAAGGGCTCTGGAAACACCATATATTTT
CDR3aa: CASSLVFKGSGNTIYF

d_gene: .
v_gene: TRBV10-3
j_gene: TRBJ1-5
abundance: .
CDR3nt: TGTGCCATCAGTGAGCCGGGGACGAATCAGCCCCAGCATTTT
CDR3aa: CAISEPGTNQPQHF

d_gene: .
v_gene: TRBV5-1
j_gene: TRBJ1-1
abundance: few
CDR3nt: TGCGCCAGCAGCTTGCAGCCAGCCCGGGACACTGAAGCTTTCTTT
CDR3aa: CASSLQPARDTEAFF

d_gene: .
v_gene: TRBV30
j_gene: TRBJ1-2
abundance: .
CDR3nt: TGTGCCTGGAGGCCGGGCGGGGCGGGGTATGGCTACACCTTC
CDR3aa: CAWRPGGAGYGYTF

d_gene: .
v_gene: TRBV5-5
j_gene: TRBJ1-5
abundance: few
CDR3nt: TGTGCCAGCAGCTTGGTCGGAGCTCATCAGCCCCAGCATTTT
CDR3aa: CASSLVGAHQPQHF

d_gene: .
v_gene: TRBV10-2
j_gene: TRBJ2-3
abundance: once
CDR3nt: TGCGCCAGCACTCCGAGTGGGCCAGATACGCAGTATTTT
CDR3aa: CASTPSGPDTQYF

d_gene: TRBD1
v_gene: TRBV7-2
j_gene: TRBJ1-2
abundance: once
CDR3nt: TGTGCCAGCAGCCGCCAGACAGGGGAGGAGGGCTACACCTTC
CDR3aa: CASSRQTGEEGYTF

d_gene: TRBD1
v_gene: TRBV7-9
j_gene: TRBJ2-7
abundance: .
CDR3nt: TGTGCCAGCAGCCAGACCCGGGACAGGGGATTGTACGAGCAGTACTTC
CDR3aa: CASSQTRDRGLYEQYF

d_gene: .
v_gene: TRBV6-1
j_gene: TRBJ2-1
abundance: .
CDR3nt: TGTGCCAGCAGTAGCGAGAGAGCCTACAATGAGCAGTTCTTC
CDR3aa: CASSSERAYNEQFF

d_gene: TRBD2
v_gene: TRBV7-2
j_gene: TRBJ2-7
abundance: .
CDR3nt: TGTGCCAGCAGCTTAGGTCCCGGGAGGGCTGGGTACGAGCAGTACTTC
CDR3aa: CASSLGPGRAGYEQYF

d_gene: .
v_gene: TRBV5-4
j_gene: TRBJ1-1
abundance: .
CDR3nt: TGTGCCAGCAGCTTGGTAAGGGGTAACACTGAAGCTTTCTTT
CDR3aa: CASSLVRGNTEAFF

d_gene: TRBD2
v_gene: TRBV6-1
j_gene: TRBJ2-7
abundance: .
CDR3nt: TGTGCCAGCCTCGGTAGCGGGAGACAGTACTTC
CDR3aa: CASLGSGRQYF

d_gene: .
v_gene: TRBV27
j_gene: TRBJ2-2
abundance: .
CDR3nt: TGTGCCAGCAGTTGGGGACGGAGGAACACCGGGGAGCTGTTTTTT
CDR3aa: CASSWGRRNTGELFF

d_gene: .
v_gene: TRBV6-1
j_gene: TRBJ2-1
abundance: .
CDR3nt: TGTGCCAGCAAAGGGGCCGGACTCTCCTACAATGAGCAGTTCTTC
CDR3aa: CASKGAGLSYNEQFF

d_gene: .
v_gene: TRBV7-8
j_gene: TRBJ2-1
abundance: .
CDR3nt: TGTGCCAGCAGCATTACAGGGAATTCCTACAATGAGCAGTTCTTC
CDR3aa: CASSITGNSYNEQFF

d_gene: .
v_gene: TRBV10-3
j_gene: TRBJ1-5
abundance: .
CDR3nt: TGTGCCATCAGTGAGTCAGCGAAAGTGGGGGTCAATCAGCCCCAGCATTTT
CDR3aa: CAISESAKVGVNQPQHF

d_gene: .
v_gene: TRBV4-2
j_gene: TRBJ2-2
abundance: .
CDR3nt: TGTGCCAGCAGCCCCCTAATCCCCAGGGGCACCGGGGAGCTGTTTTTT
CDR3aa: CASSPLIPRGTGELFF

d_gene: .
v_gene: TRBV7-2
j_gene: TRBJ2-3
abundance: few
CDR3nt: TGTGCCAGCACAGATAGCGGCGTCTCCACAGATACGCAGTATTTT
CDR3aa: CASTDSGVSTDTQYF

d_gene: .
v_gene: TRBV19
j_gene: TRBJ2-6
abundance: .
CDR3nt: TGTGCCAGTAGTGTACAGGGAGCTGGGGCCAACGTCCTGACTTTC
CDR3aa: CASSVQGAGANVLTF

d_gene: TRBD2
v_gene: TRBV7-2
j_gene: TRBJ2-7
abundance: once
CDR3nt: TGTGCCAGCAGCTTAGTAGCGGGGTCCTACGAGCAGTACTTC
CDR3aa: CASSLVAGSYEQYF

d_gene: .
v_gene: TRBV30
j_gene: TRBJ1-5
abundance: .
CDR3nt: TGTGCCTGGACCTACCCTGGGGGCAATCAGCCCCAGCATTTT
CDR3aa: CAWTYPGGNQPQHF

d_gene: .
v_gene: TRBV14
j_gene: TRBJ2-1
abundance: .
CDR3nt: TGTGCCAGCAGCCCCAGGGGCGGGCACTACAATGAGCAGTTCTTC
CDR3aa: CASSPRGGHYNEQFF

d_gene: .
v_gene: TRBV11-2
j_gene: TRBJ2-5
abundance: .
CDR3nt: TGTGCCAGCAGCTTAGTTGACGAGACCCAGTACTTC
CDR3aa: CASSLVDETQYF

d_gene: .
v_gene: TRBV30
j_gene: TRBJ2-2
abundance: .
CDR3nt: TGTGCCTGGAACGCAAACACCGGGGAGCTGTTTTTT
CDR3aa: CAWNANTGELFF

d_gene: .
v_gene: TRBV30
j_gene: TRBJ1-1
abundance: .
CDR3nt: TGTGCCTGGAGTTATAGAGGGGAGAAGAACACTGAAGCTTTCTTT
CDR3aa: CAWSYRGEKNTEAFF

d_gene: .
v_gene: TRBV19
j_gene: TRBJ1-1
abundance: .
CDR3nt: TGTGCCAGTAACCCCCCGGGCGCTGAAGCTTTCTTT
CDR3aa: CASNPPGAEAFF

d_gene: .
v_gene: TRBV4-2
j_gene: TRBJ1-1
abundance: .
CDR3nt: TGTGCCAGCAGCCGGGGGACACCGAACACTGAAGCTTTCTTT
CDR3aa: CASSRGTPNTEAFF

d_gene: TRBD2
v_gene: TRBV4-1
j_gene: TRBJ2-1
abundance: .
CDR3nt: TGCGCCAGCAGCCAACTGACTAGCGGGAGGGTTGGTGAGCAGTTCTTC
CDR3aa: CASSQLTSGRVGEQFF

d_gene: TRBD2
v_gene: TRBV5-1
j_gene: TRBJ2-5
abundance: .
CDR3nt: TGCGCCAGCAGCTTGTCCGGAGCGGGAGGGGGGGGACAAGAGACCCAGTACTTC
CDR3aa: CASSLSGAGGGGQETQYF

d_gene: TRBD2
v_gene: TRBV6-1
j_gene: TRBJ2-7
abundance: .
CDR3nt: TGTGCCAGCAGTGAAGCTAGCGGGAGCTCCTACGAGCAGTACTTC
CDR3aa: CASSEASGSSYEQYF